Listed below are T cell receptor beta chains from one sample, sequenced in a study of a mutant IDH1 vaccine in newly diagnosed glioma. These TCRs' antigens remain unknown. Libraries were prepared by immunoSEQ multiplex PCR; TCRdb keeps only in-frame clonotypes and omits some of them. The sample holds tens of thousands of clones, 90% to 95% seen once. Here the sequenced sample was PBMCs, taken from a glioma patient whose treatment included an IDH1 peptide vaccine. The origin of the receptors is a woman between 50 and 59 years old with glioma. The CDR3 runs from the conserved cysteine through the conserved F or W. A D gene is named only where the DNA matches it firmly. Size values are once, few and many counts, or a class for expanded clones, and some rows have none.

V	J	size	length	D	CDR3	DNA
TRBV7-2	TRBJ2-1	NA	15	NA	CASSLRDGFYNEQFF	TGTGCCAGCAGCTTAAGGGACGGATTCTACAATGAGCAGTTCTTC
TRBV6-5	TRBJ1-1	NA	14	TRBD1	CASSLGTGGTEAFF	TGTGCCAGCAGTCTCGGGACAGGGGGCACTGAAGCTTTCTTT
TRBV10-3	TRBJ2-3	once	15	NA	CAISDRGQIGDTQYF	TGTGCCATCAGTGACAGGGGACAAATCGGAGATACGCAGTATTTT
TRBV5-1	TRBJ2-1	once	15	TRBD2	CASRSTSMIYNEQFF	TGCGCCAGCAGGTCGACTAGCATGATCTACAATGAGCAGTTCTTC
TRBV7-9	TRBJ2-5	NA	14	NA	CASSLGVASETQYF	TGTGCCAGCAGCTTAGGAGTGGCGTCAGAGACCCAGTACTTC
TRBV28	TRBJ2-4	NA	16	NA	CASSWNLQGSKNIQYF	TGTGCCAGCAGTTGGAATCTACAGGGTTCCAAAAACATTCAGTACTTC
TRBV28	TRBJ2-1	NA	16	NA	CASSPRTFSSYNEQFF	TGTGCCAGCAGCCCCCGAACTTTCAGCTCCTACAATGAGCAGTTCTTC
TRBV28	TRBJ1-4	NA	16	NA	CASSLFRAIIGEKLFF	TGTGCCAGCAGTTTATTCAGGGCGATAATAGGTGAAAAACTGTTTTTT
TRBV6-5	TRBJ1-5	NA	12	NA	CASSLPLGPQHF	TGTGCCAGCAGTCTGCCGTTGGGGCCCCAGCATTTT
TRBV27	TRBJ2-1	NA	14	NA	CASSPSRTYNEQFF	TGTGCCAGCAGTCCTAGCCGAACCTACAATGAGCAGTTCTTC
TRBV5-6	TRBJ2-7	NA	13	NA	CASSLWDIYEQYF	TGTGCCAGCAGCTTATGGGACATCTACGAGCAGTACTTC
TRBV28	TRBJ2-3	NA	14	NA	CASSTGQLTDTQYF	TGTGCCAGCAGTACCGGACAGCTCACAGATACGCAGTATTTT
TRBV28	TRBJ2-5	NA	16	TRBD1	CASSSNPGQLGKTQYF	TGTGCCAGCAGTTCCAATCCGGGACAGCTGGGAAAGACCCAGTACTTC
TRBV4-1	TRBJ1-4	NA	14	NA	CASGSSGTNEKLFF	TGCGCCAGCGGCTCCAGCGGAACTAATGAAAAACTGTTTTTT
TRBV28	TRBJ2-1	NA	14	NA	CASVEALSYNEQFF	TGTGCCAGCGTCGAGGCACTGTCCTACAATGAGCAGTTCTTC
TRBV19	TRBJ2-2	NA	16	TRBD1	CASHRSDRANTGELFF	TGTGCCAGTCATCGGAGTGACAGGGCGAACACCGGGGAGCTGTTTTTT
TRBV4-1	TRBJ2-7	NA	14	NA	CASSRQGPSYEQYF	TGCGCCAGCAGCCGCCAGGGCCCTTCCTACGAGCAGTACTTC
TRBV5-1	TRBJ2-5	few	16	NA	CASSQRAPEGQETQYF	TGCGCCAGCAGCCAGAGGGCCCCAGAGGGACAAGAGACCCAGTACTTC
TRBV15	TRBJ2-5	NA	16	TRBD2	CATRLGASGSQETQYF	TGTGCCACCAGGTTAGGGGCTAGCGGGAGCCAAGAGACCCAGTACTTC
TRBV18	TRBJ2-7	NA	15	NA	CASSTTGGRDSEQYF	TGTGCCAGCTCAACTACAGGAGGCCGGGACTCCGAGCAGTACTTC
TRBV5-1	TRBJ2-2	few	17	TRBD2	CASSLVTSGMNTGELFF	TGCGCCAGCAGCTTGGTTACTAGCGGGATGAACACCGGGGAGCTGTTTTTT
TRBV16	TRBJ1-2	NA	13	NA	CASSQNRVGGYTF	TGTGCCAGCAGCCAAAACAGGGTCGGCGGCTACACCTTC
TRBV6-6	TRBJ1-2	NA	11	NA	CASSYSGSHTF	TGTGCCAGCAGTTACTCCGGGTCTCACACCTTC
TRBV7-2	TRBJ1-1	NA	13	NA	CASSLSGYTEAFF	TGTGCCAGCAGCTTATCAGGCTACACTGAAGCTTTCTTT
TRBV19	TRBJ1-5	NA	15	NA	CASSIAAFSNQPQHF	TGTGCCAGTAGTATAGCTGCATTTAGCAATCAGCCCCAGCATTTT
TRBV5-4	TRBJ2-7	NA	13	NA	CASSSGISYEQYF	TGTGCCAGCAGCTCCGGAATCTCCTACGAGCAGTACTTC
TRBV19	TRBJ1-2	few	15	TRBD1	CASSDRDRGLGGYTF	TGTGCCAGTAGTGACCGGGACAGGGGACTCGGTGGCTACACCTTC
TRBV9	TRBJ2-7	NA	16	TRBD2	CASSVGIGGSVYEQYF	TGTGCCAGCAGCGTAGGTATTGGCGGGAGTGTCTACGAGCAGTACTTC
TRBV14	TRBJ2-1	NA	15	TRBD2	CASSQLGLGEGEQFF	TGTGCCAGCAGCCAACTGGGACTAGGAGAAGGTGAGCAGTTCTTC
TRBV7-9	TRBJ1-6	NA	12	NA	CASSFGDSPLHF	TGTGCCAGCAGCTTCGGGGATTCACCCCTCCACTTT
TRBV6-6	TRBJ1-1	NA	15	NA	CASSRGGTVNTEAFF	TGTGCCAGCAGTCGTGGGGGGACGGTGAACACTGAAGCTTTCTTT
TRBV5-1	TRBJ2-1	NA	14	TRBD2	CASSPRGSLGEQFF	TGCGCCAGCAGCCCACGCGGGAGTCTCGGTGAGCAGTTCTTC
TRBV5-4	TRBJ1-1	NA	16	TRBD1	CASSPLPGGMNTEAFF	TGTGCCAGCAGCCCCCTGCCAGGGGGCATGAACACTGAAGCTTTCTTT
TRBV6-1	TRBJ1-5	NA	15	NA	CASSERGNPRGPQHF	TGTGCCAGCAGTGAACGGGGCAACCCCCGCGGGCCCCAGCATTTT
TRBV19	TRBJ1-5	NA	17	NA	CASSSWGSKASNQPQHF	TGTGCCAGTAGTTCCTGGGGCTCCAAGGCGAGCAATCAGCCCCAGCATTTT
TRBV19	TRBJ2-1	few	16	TRBD2	CASSINLAGGANEQFF	TGTGCCAGTAGTATTAACCTAGCGGGAGGGGCCAATGAGCAGTTCTTC
TRBV10-2	TRBJ1-4	NA	14	NA	CATSAGAGEEKLFF	TGCGCCACCTCCGCCGGTGCAGGGGAAGAAAAACTGTTTTTT
TRBV5-1	TRBJ2-2	NA	15	TRBD2	CASSLGLAGPGELFF	TGCGCCAGCAGCCTGGGACTAGCGGGCCCCGGGGAGCTGTTTTTT
TRBV28	TRBJ2-7	NA	11	NA	CASSTGTWQYF	TGTGCCAGCTCCACCGGGACTTGGCAGTACTTC
TRBV29-1	TRBJ1-5	NA	13	NA	CSVTKGGDQPQHF	TGCAGCGTGACCAAGGGAGGGGATCAGCCCCAGCATTTT
TRBV28	TRBJ2-5	NA	12	NA	CASRERGETQYF	TGTGCCAGCAGGGAGCGTGGAGAGACCCAGTACTTC
TRBV5-4	TRBJ1-6	NA	13	NA	CASSGQDNSPLHF	TGTGCCAGCAGTGGGCAGGATAATTCACCCCTCCACTTT
TRBV5-8	TRBJ2-7	NA	15	NA	CATASIGSLIGEQYF	TGTGCCACCGCGAGCATCGGTAGTTTAATTGGCGAGCAGTACTTC
TRBV9	TRBJ2-7	NA	18	NA	CASSVEYRGESYSYEQYF	TGTGCCAGCAGCGTAGAATATCGGGGCGAGTCCTACTCCTACGAGCAGTACTTC
TRBV28	TRBJ2-4	NA	14	NA	CASSPGTSKNIQYF	TGTGCCAGCAGCCCCGGGACTTCAAAAAACATTCAGTACTTC
TRBV27	TRBJ2-7	NA	12	NA	CASSWNSYEQYF	TGTGCCAGCAGTTGGAACTCCTACGAGCAGTACTTC
TRBV6-6	TRBJ2-5	NA	11	NA	CASSSQETQYF	TGTGCCAGCAGTTCCCAAGAGACCCAGTACTTC
TRBV5-4	TRBJ2-7	NA	14	TRBD1	CASSRDSSSYEQYF	TGTGCCAGCAGCCGGGACAGTAGCTCCTACGAGCAGTACTTC
TRBV5-1	TRBJ2-1	NA	14	NA	CASSTLMAYNEQFF	TGCGCCAGCAGCACCTTAATGGCCTACAATGAGCAGTTCTTC
TRBV15	TRBJ2-7	NA	20	TRBD2	CATSRDLVRTSGIVPHEQYF	TGTGCCACCAGCAGAGATCTGGTCAGGACTAGCGGGATAGTACCTCACGAGCAGTACTTC
TRBV6-5	TRBJ2-7	NA	14	NA	CASSPGGLSYEQYF	TGTGCCAGCAGTCCTGGGGGATTATCCTACGAGCAGTACTTC